The entry that follows covers one T cell receptor beta chain sequence. The sample comes from a study of PD-1 blockade in mismatch repair-deficient tumors. CDR1 is SQVTM, CDR2 ANQGSEA, per germline. The ends lost 2 bases at V and 5 bases at J; junction bases unmatched: 7. The CDR3 extends over 14 amino acids. All patients were mismatch repair deficient, assessed by either PCR or immunohistochemistry. Three pembrolizumab responders had their TCRs sequenced. TCRdb keeps only in-frame clones here, not all; method: immunoSEQ multiplex PCR. The sample contains 130,000 or so clones, 85% to 90% of which appear only once.

This clonotype was sampled from an adult with mismatch repair-deficient cancer. The sample here was peripheral blood, taken 44 weeks after starting pembrolizumab. The chain uses TRBV29-1 and TRBJ2-5; 8 bases agree with TRBD1. CDR3 amino acids: CSVEKRDRRETQYF. In DNA, the CDR3 is TGCAGCGTTGAAAAACGGGACAGGAGGGAGACCCAGTACTTC. Variable domain in full (rest from reference TRBV29-1 and TRBJ2-5): SAVISQKPSRDICQRGTSLTIQCQVDSQVTMMFWYRQQPGQSLTLIATANQGSEATYESGFVIDKFPISRPNLTFSTLTVSNMSPEDSSIYLCSVEKRDRRETQYFGPGTRLLVL.